The 11 T cell receptor beta chains listed next were all sequenced from one sample in a study of cytomegalovirus exposure and HLA in healthy donors. The PCR made use of 60 Vbeta and 13 Jbeta primers. Sequencing used immunoSEQ multiplex PCR; TCRdb keeps in-frame clones, though not all of them. Among some 110,000 clones listed, around three quarters were seen once. Sequencing was done on a sample of PBMCs. The receptors stem from a middle-aged man in good health and CMV-seronegative.

V usage is TRBV12-5 and J usage is TRBJ2-2, with D unclear. Germline-derived CDR1 and CDR2 are LGHNT and FRNRAP. This CDR3 has 14 residues. V was shortened by 2 bases and J by 4 bases, with 8 bases between the two germline ends. DNA for the CDR3: TGTGCTAGTGGTTTGAGTAGTCGCACCGGGGAGCTGTTTTTT. Translated, it gives CASGLSSRTGELFF.

This clone was picked up one time. The rearrangement links TRBV14 to TRBJ1-1, with D perhaps TRBD1 (5 bases). Germline assignment: CDR1 SGHDN and CDR2 FVKESK. This CDR3 spans 13 amino acids. The V end was cut by 0 bases, the J end by 7 bases, with 9 bases between. The CDR3 protein is CASSQDRGGEAFF. The DNA of the CDR3 is TGTGCCAGCAGCCAAGATAGGGGAGGTGAAGCTTTCTTT. Using reference TRBV14 and TRBJ1-1 for the parts outside the CDR3, the full variable domain is EAGVTQFPSHSVIEKGQTVTLRCDPISGHDNLYWYRRVMGKEIKFLLHFVKESKQDESGMPNNRFLAERTGGTYSTLKVQPAELEDSGVYFCASSQDRGGEAFFGQGTRLTVV.

This rearrangement joins TRBV29-1 to TRBJ2-3, with a weak D call TRBD2 (7 bases). This CDR3 contains 14 residues. The V end was cut by 8 bases, the J end by 4 bases, with 19 bases between. From germline, CDR1 is SQVTM and CDR2 ANQGSEA. CDR3 DNA sequence: TGCAGCTCCGGAGGGGGGGAGGGTCCAGATACGCAGTATTTT. Amino acid sequence: CSSGGGEGPDTQYF.

The chain carries TRBV28 and TRBJ2-3; the match to TRBD2 covers 8 bases. The CDR3 sequence is 15 residues long. After removal of 8 bases from V and 2 bases from J, the junction contained 9 bases not matched to a gene. Per the germline V gene, CDR1 is MDHEN and CDR2 is SYDVKM. The CDR3 DNA reads as TGTGCCAGCGGGCGAGCGGGGGCCGACACAGATACGCAGTATTTT. It specifies CASGRAGADTDTQYF.

The chain recombines TRBV5-1 with TRBJ2-5; D may be TRBD1 (6 bases). Near its end, the DNA agrees better with TRBJ2-7, so the J call may be wrong. The CDR3 runs 16 residues. CDR1 and CDR2 from the germline V gene are SGHRS and YFSETQ. The CDR3 is CASSLTQGRVSYEQYF. The DNA for the CDR3 is TGCGCCAGCAGCTTGACACAGGGCAGGGTCTCCTACGAGCAGTACTTC.

This clone came up a few times. This sequence joins TRBV6-4 and TRBJ2-1; 8 positions match TRBD2. Germline V lookup: CDR1 MRHNA, CDR2 SNTAGT. J lost 4 bases, V lost 3 bases, and 5 bases had no gene match. The CDR3 length is 15 residues. CDR3 in amino acids: CASSEWGGGYNEQFF. DNA of the CDR3: TGTGCCAGCAGTGAATGGGGCGGGGGGTACAATGAGCAGTTCTTC.

The gene calls are TRBV6-1 and TRBJ2-1; a weak D match, TRBD1 (5 bases). CDR1 MNHNS and CDR2 SASEGT come from the germline V gene. The CDR3 sequence is 11 residues long. The ends were cut back, 2 bases at V and 9 bases at J, with 5 bases in the middle. Here the CDR3 reads CASSEQGEQFF. CDR3 DNA: TGTGCCAGCAGTGAACAGGGTGAGCAGTTCTTC.

V gene TRBV28 combines with J gene TRBJ2-1; 11 bases match TRBD2. V was pared by 6 bases and J by 4 bases, with 8 bases of the junction left unmatched. From germline, CDR1 is MDHEN and CDR2 SYDVKM. This CDR3 is built from 16 residues. The CDR3 spells CASRLAGEHYYNEQFF. CDR3 DNA sequence: TGTGCCAGCAGACTAGCGGGGGAACATTATTACAATGAGCAGTTCTTC. Full variable domain (outside the CDR3, taken from reference TRBV28 and TRBJ2-1): DVKVTQSSRYLVKRTGEKVFLECVQDMDHENMFWYRQDPGLGLRLIYFSYDVKMKEKGDIPEGYSVSREKKERFSLILESASTNQTSMYLCASRLAGEHYYNEQFFGPGTRLTVL.

This rearrangement joins TRBV6-6 to TRBJ1-2; possibly TRBD1 for D (5 bases). V gave up 6 bases and J gave up 0 bases, with 8 bases separating them. This CDR3 comprises 13 residues. Germline V gives CDR1 MNHNY, CDR2 SVGAGI (reference sequence). CDR3 DNA: TGTGCCAGCAGCCCGACAGCTAACTATGGCTACACCTTC. Translated, it gives CASSPTANYGYTF.

This chain connects TRBV14 to TRBJ1-2; D remains ambiguous. Germline V gene sequence: CDR1 SGHDN, CDR2 FVKESK. V dropped 3 bases and J dropped 14 bases, with 13 bases sitting between them. The CDR3 consists of 11 residues. The CDR3 here is CASSHGLIYTF. CDR3 DNA sequence: TGTGCCAGCAGCCATGGACTTATTTATACCTTC.

The rearrangement links TRBV14 to TRBJ2-3; TRBD1 might be the D (5 bases). Germline CDR1 is SGHDN and CDR2 is FVKESK. The ends were cut back, 1 base at V and 0 bases at J, with 8 bases in the middle. The CDR3 has 15 amino acids. The CDR3 sequence is CASSQGTRSTDTQYF. CDR3 sequence (DNA): TGTGCCAGCAGCCAAGGGACACGAAGCACAGATACGCAGTATTTT. Full variable domain (outside the CDR3, taken from reference TRBV14 and TRBJ2-3): EAGVTQFPSHSVIEKGQTVTLRCDPISGHDNLYWYRRVMGKEIKFLLHFVKESKQDESGMPNNRFLAERTGGTYSTLKVQPAELEDSGVYFCASSQGTRSTDTQYFGPGTRLTVL.